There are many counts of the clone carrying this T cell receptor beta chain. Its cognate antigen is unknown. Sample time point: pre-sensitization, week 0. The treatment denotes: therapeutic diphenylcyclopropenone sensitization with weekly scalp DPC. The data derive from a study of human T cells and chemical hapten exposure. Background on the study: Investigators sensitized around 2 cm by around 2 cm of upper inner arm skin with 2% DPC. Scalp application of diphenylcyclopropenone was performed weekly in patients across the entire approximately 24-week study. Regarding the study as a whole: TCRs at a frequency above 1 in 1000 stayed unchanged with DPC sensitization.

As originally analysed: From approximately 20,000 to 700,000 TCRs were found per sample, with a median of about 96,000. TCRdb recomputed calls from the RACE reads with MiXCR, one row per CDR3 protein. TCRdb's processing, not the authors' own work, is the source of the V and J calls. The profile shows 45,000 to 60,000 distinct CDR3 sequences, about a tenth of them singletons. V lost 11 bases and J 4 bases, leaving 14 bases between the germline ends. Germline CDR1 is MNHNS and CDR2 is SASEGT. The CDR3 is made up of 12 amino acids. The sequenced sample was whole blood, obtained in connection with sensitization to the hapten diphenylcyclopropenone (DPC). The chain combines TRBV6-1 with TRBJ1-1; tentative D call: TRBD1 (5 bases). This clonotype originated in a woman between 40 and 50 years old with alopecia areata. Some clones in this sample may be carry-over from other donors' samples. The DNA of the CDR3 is TGTGCCCTAAGGGGAGGCCCCACTGAAGCTTTCTTT. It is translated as CALRGGPTEAFF.